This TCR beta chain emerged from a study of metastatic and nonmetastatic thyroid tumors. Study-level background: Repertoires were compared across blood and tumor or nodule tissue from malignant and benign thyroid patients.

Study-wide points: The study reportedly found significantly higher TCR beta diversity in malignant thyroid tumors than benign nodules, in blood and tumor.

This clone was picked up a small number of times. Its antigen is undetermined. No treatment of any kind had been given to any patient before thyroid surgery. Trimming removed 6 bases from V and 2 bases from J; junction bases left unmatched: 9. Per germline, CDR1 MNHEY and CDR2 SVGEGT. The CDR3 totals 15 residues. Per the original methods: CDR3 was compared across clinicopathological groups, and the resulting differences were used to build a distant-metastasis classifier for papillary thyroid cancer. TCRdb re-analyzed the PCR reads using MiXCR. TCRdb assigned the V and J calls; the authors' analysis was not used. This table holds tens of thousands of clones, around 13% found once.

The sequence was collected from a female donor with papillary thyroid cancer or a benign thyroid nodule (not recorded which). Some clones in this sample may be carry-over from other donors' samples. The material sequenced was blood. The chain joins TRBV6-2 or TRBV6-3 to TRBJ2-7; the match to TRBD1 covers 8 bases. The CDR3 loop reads CASSKHGTGAYEQYF. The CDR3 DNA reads TGTGCCAGCAGCAAGCACGGGACAGGCGCCTACGAGCAGTACTTC.